This T cell receptor (beta chain) was sequenced in a study of shared clonotypes between healthy human individuals. Study-wide results and caveats: The represented genetic and exposure-history diversity was limited by the small number of donors.

CD45RO-negative CD8 cells positively selected for CCR7 made up the naive population, which excluded terminally differentiated effector memory CD45RA+ cells. Adult Caucasians living in Nashville, Tennessee made up all of the donors. A single count supports this clone. Its cognate antigen is unknown. The repertoire was sequenced with immunoSEQ multiplex PCR; TCRdb's copy has only in-frame clones and lacks some. Altogether about 800,000 clones are present, 96% being singletons, with the ten largest covering less than 0.25%. The sequenced material came from naive CD8+ T cells sorted from blood. This receptor was obtained from a man aged 25-45 years in good health.

Here the CDR3 reads CASSDEGTTTDTQYF. The CDR3, as DNA: TGTGCCAGCAGTGACGAGGGTACCACCACAGATACGCAGTATTTT. The rearrangement joins TRBV25-1 to TRBJ2-3; TRBD2 might be the D (5 bases). CDR3 length: 15 residues. Germline assignment: CDR1 MGHDK and CDR2 SYGVNS. The germline V and J ends were trimmed by 3 bases and 2 bases, with 12 bases remaining between them.